Below are 17 T cell receptor beta chains sequenced from a single sample in a study of cytomegalovirus exposure and HLA in healthy donors (dated by TCRdb to the late 2010s). Libraries were prepared through the immunoSEQ multiplex PCR assay. A mixture of 60 forward primers for TCR Vbeta segments and 13 reverse primers for TCR Jbeta segments was used in the multiplex PCR. TCRdb obtained this table from immuneACCESS and retained in-frame rearrangements with V and J assigned. These tables miss some clones; where compared with another copy, unresolved V genes account for less than half of the shortfall, and the remainder is unexplained. Across this sample there are 100,000 to 150,000 clones, with roughly 81% seen only once. Together, the top ten hold roughly 1.1% of the sample. Sequenced: PBMCs. The receptors here all came from a woman between 25 and 40 years old in good health and CMV-seronegative.

This clone was seen a few times. DNA of the CDR3: TGCGCCAGCAGCCAGACCCCCCTCACAGCACGTAACTCCTACGAGCAGTACTTC. It encodes CASSQTPLTARNSYEQYF. The chain recombines TRBV4-1 with TRBJ2-7; D gene unclear. Germline V gene data show CDR1 as MGHRA and CDR2 as YSYEKL. V lost 3 bases to trimming and J lost 0 bases, with 21 bases between them. This CDR3 has 18 residues.

The chain employs TRBV2 and TRBJ2-5, with 13 bases lining up with TRBD2. The CDR3 has 17 amino acids. CDR1 SNHLY and CDR2 FYNNEI come from the germline V gene. J lost 3 bases, V lost 1 base, and 5 bases had no gene match. Written as DNA, the CDR3 is TGTGCCAGCAGTGAAGGTGGACTAGCGGGGGAGGAAGAGACCCAGTACTTC. It encodes CASSEGGLAGEEETQYF.

A single count supports this clone. V and J are TRBV9 and TRBJ1-1; a possible D gene is TRBD1 (6 bases). V was pared by 0 bases and J by 5 bases, with 14 bases between. Looked up from germline, CDR1 is SGDLS and CDR2 is YYNGEE. CDR3 size: 15 residues. CDR3 sequence: CASSVEGGAKTEAFF. The CDR3 coding sequence is TGTGCCAGCAGCGTAGAGGGGGGGGCGAAAACTGAAGCTTTCTTT.

The J gene is TRBJ2-7, the V gene TRBV7-9, with TRBD2 identical over 11 bases. V gave up 5 bases and J gave up 4 bases; unmatched junction bases: 7. CDR3 length: 15 amino acids. The germline CDR1 and CDR2 sequences are SEHNR and FQNEAQ (reference sequence). In DNA, the CDR3 is TGTGCCAGCAGCCCCCGACTAGCGGGGCTTTACGAGCAGTACTTC. It translates to CASSPRLAGLYEQYF. The full variable domain, completed using reference TRBV7-9 and TRBJ2-7, is DTGVSQNPRHKITKRGQNVTFRCDPISEHNRLYWYRQTLGQGPEFLTYFQNEAQLEKSRLLSDRFSAERPKGSFSTLEIQRTEQGDSAMYLCASSPRLAGLYEQYFGPGTRLTVT.

The rearrangement uses TRBV29-1 and TRBJ1-3; no firm D call. The CDR3 has 11 residues. Trimming removed 8 bases from V and 8 bases from J, with 13 bases in between. CDR1 is SQVTM, CDR2 ANQGSEA, per germline. The CDR3 here is CSPPSGDTIYF. The CDR3, as DNA: TGCAGCCCCCCGTCGGGTGACACCATATATTTT.

The chain carries TRBV2 and TRBJ1-2, with 7 bases that match TRBD1. The J segment lost 2 bases and the V segment lost 8 bases, leaving 5 bases of the junction unmatched. The CDR3 is made up of 13 amino acids. The germline gives CDR1 SNHLY, CDR2 FYNNEI. The CDR3 sequence: CASGTAPNYGYTF. The DNA for the CDR3 is TGTGCCAGCGGGACAGCGCCAAACTATGGCTACACCTTC.

The rearrangement uses TRBV7-2 and TRBJ2-1, with 9 bases lining up with TRBD2. Germline CDR1 is SGHTA and CDR2 is FQGNSA. CDR3 length: 17 amino acids. The ends lost 1 base at V and 7 bases at J; junction bases unmatched: 11. CDR3 in DNA: TGTGCCAGCAGCTTAGTCTATGGCGGGAGGGCCAAGAATGAGCAGTTCTTC. Translating it yields CASSLVYGGRAKNEQFF.

This clone was observed once. The chain has TRBV30 and TRBJ2-5; D unclear. The germline V gene has CDR1 GTSNPN and CDR2 SVGIG (reference sequence). The CDR3 consists of 13 residues. V lost 0 bases and J 4 bases, leaving 9 bases between the germline ends. CDR3: CAWSVSVPETQYF. The CDR3 coding sequence is TGTGCCTGGAGTGTTTCGGTACCAGAGACCCAGTACTTC.

The chain combines TRBV27 with TRBJ1-1, with 10 bases identical to TRBD1. The CDR3 totals 15 residues. V shed 6 bases, J shed 3 bases, and the junction held 7 bases outside the gene matches. Germline V gene lookup returns CDR1 MNHEY and CDR2 SMNVEV (reference sequence). The CDR3 spells CASRPDRGLDTEAFF. The CDR3 DNA sequence: TGTGCCAGCAGACCCGACAGGGGGCTTGACACTGAAGCTTTCTTT.

This clone was counted a few times. The rearrangement joins TRBV2 to TRBJ2-3, with 8 bases that match TRBD1. The V gene end was trimmed by 4 bases and the J gene end by 6 bases; junction bases not matched to a gene: 9. Per germline, CDR1 SNHLY and CDR2 FYNNEI. This CDR3 comprises 15 residues. The CDR3 spells CASSGGPGGSDTQYF. The CDR3 bases are TGTGCCAGCAGTGGGGGACCAGGGGGCAGTGATACGCAGTATTTT.

V gene TRBV19 combines with J gene TRBJ2-5; TRBD2 is a possible D gene (5 bases). This CDR3 contains 14 residues. V dropped 5 bases and J dropped 4 bases, with 14 bases sitting between them. In germline, CDR1 is LNHDA, CDR2 SQIVND (reference sequence). CDR3 DNA: TGTGCCAGTAGTTTATATGGGAGTGGAGAGACCCAGTACTTC. The encoded protein is CASSLYGSGETQYF. Combining the CDR3 with reference TRBV19 and TRBJ2-5 gives the whole variable domain DGGITQSPKYLFRKEGQNVTLSCEQNLNHDAMYWYRQDPGQGLRLIYYSQIVNDFQKGDIAEGYSVSREKKESFPLTVTSAQKNPTAFYLCASSLYGSGETQYFGPGTRLLVL.

The chain combines TRBV5-1 with TRBJ2-5; the D is unclear. There are 14 residues in the CDR3. Germline lookup yields CDR1 SGHRS and CDR2 YFSETQ. Trimming cost V 3 bases and J 4 bases, with 13 bases left between them. The CDR3 is CASSSQVDGETQYF. The CDR3 DNA sequence: TGCGCCAGCAGCTCTCAGGTCGATGGAGAGACCCAGTACTTC.

This clone was detected a few times. The chain recombines TRBV7-6 with TRBJ1-1, with 9 bases matching TRBD1. V trimming: 5 bases; J trimming: 5 bases; junction bases outside the gene matches: 18. The CDR3 is 18 amino acids. Per germline, CDR1 SGHVS and CDR2 FNYEAQ. The CDR3 DNA reads as TGTGCCAGCAGCCTTAGAGGGGGGACAGGGACTGTGCAGACTGAAGCTTTCTTT. This translates into CASSLRGGTGTVQTEAFF.

V is TRBV2 and J is TRBJ2-2; D ambiguous. Trimming cost V 2 bases and J 1 base, with 5 bases left between them. The CDR3 sequence is 14 residues long. From germline, CDR1 is SNHLY and CDR2 FYNNEI. CDR3 nucleotides: TGTGCCAGCAGTGAACCGGGGAACACCGGGGAGCTGTTTTTT. As protein: CASSEPGNTGELFF.

In this sample, this clone turned up a few times. The chain is built from TRBV5-5 and TRBJ2-1, with TRBD2 as a possible D gene (6 bases). V lost 0 bases to trimming and J lost 9 bases, with 22 bases between them. Germline V lookup: CDR1 SGHKS, CDR2 YYEKEE (reference sequence). This CDR3 comprises 17 residues. The CDR3 bases are TGTGCCAGCAGCTTGGGAAGGTTTGGTGGAGGGCTTGGTGAGCAGTTCTTC. Translated, it gives CASSLGRFGGGLGEQFF.

The chain joins TRBV7-2 to TRBJ2-2; D not certain. CDR1 and CDR2 (germline): SGHTA, FQGNSA. The germline V and J ends were trimmed by 2 bases and 4 bases, with 11 bases remaining between them. The length of the CDR3 is 15 residues. DNA for the CDR3: TGTGCCAGCAGCTTAAGTCTTCGGGTCACCGGGGAGCTGTTTTTT. It is translated as CASSLSLRVTGELFF.

The CDR3 coding sequence is TGTGCCAGCAGTTTATCCTACAGCTCTGGGGCCAACGTCCTGACTTTC. Translating it yields CASSLSYSSGANVLTF. This rearrangement joins TRBV28 to TRBJ2-6; D remains unclear. CDR3 length: 16 residues. Trimming took 1 base from V and 0 from J, leaving 7 bases between them. The V gene's germline CDR1 is MDHEN and CDR2 SYDVKM.